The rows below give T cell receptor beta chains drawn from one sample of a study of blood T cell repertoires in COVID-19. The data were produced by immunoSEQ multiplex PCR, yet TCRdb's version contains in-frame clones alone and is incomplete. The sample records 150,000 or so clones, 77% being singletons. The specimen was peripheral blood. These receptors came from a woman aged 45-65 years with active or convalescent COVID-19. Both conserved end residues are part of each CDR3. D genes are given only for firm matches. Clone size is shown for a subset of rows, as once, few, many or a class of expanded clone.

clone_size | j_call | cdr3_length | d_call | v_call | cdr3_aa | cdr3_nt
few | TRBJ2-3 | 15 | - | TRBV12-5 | CASGLGGGQADTQYF | TGTGCTAGTGGTCTAGGGGGGGGGCAGGCAGATACGCAGTATTTT
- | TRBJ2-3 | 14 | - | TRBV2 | CASSSRTGRGTQYF | TGTGCCAGCAGTTCCAGGACGGGCCGGGGTACGCAGTATTTT
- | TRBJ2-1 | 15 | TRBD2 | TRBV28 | CASRRPGLAGDEQFF | TGTGCCAGCCGGCGGCCGGGACTAGCGGGAGATGAGCAGTTCTTC
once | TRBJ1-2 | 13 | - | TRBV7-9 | CASSRATNYGYTF | TGTGCCAGCAGCAGGGCTACTAACTATGGCTACACCTTC
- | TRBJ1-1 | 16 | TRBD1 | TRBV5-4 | CASSPAGQGARTEAFF | TGTGCCAGCAGCCCCGCGGGACAGGGGGCGAGAACTGAAGCTTTCTTT
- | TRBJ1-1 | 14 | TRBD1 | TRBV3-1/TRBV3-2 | CASSHSTGGRFAFF | TGTGCCAGCAGCCACTCTACAGGGGGCCGTTTCGCTTTCTTT
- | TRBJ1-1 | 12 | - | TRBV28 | CASRVRETEAFF | TGTGCCAGCAGGGTCAGGGAAACTGAAGCTTTCTTT
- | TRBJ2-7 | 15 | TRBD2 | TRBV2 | CASSPGTSGFHEQYF | TGTGCCAGCAGCCCCGGGACTAGTGGTTTCCACGAGCAGTACTTC
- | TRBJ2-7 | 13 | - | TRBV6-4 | CASSGRNEDEQYF | TGTGCCAGCAGTGGACGAAATGAGGACGAGCAGTACTTC
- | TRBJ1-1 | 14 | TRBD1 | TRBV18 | CASSPGTANTEAFF | TGTGCCAGCTCACCAGGGACAGCGAACACTGAAGCTTTCTTT
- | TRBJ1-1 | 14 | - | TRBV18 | CASSSDRGVTEAFF | TGTGCCAGCTCATCAGATAGGGGTGTCACTGAAGCTTTCTTT
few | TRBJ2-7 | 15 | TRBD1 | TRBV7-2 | CASSPRTGGSYEQYF | TGTGCCAGCAGCCCTAGGACAGGGGGATCTTACGAGCAGTACTTC
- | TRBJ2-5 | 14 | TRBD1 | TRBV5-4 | CASSLDRGSETQYF | TGTGCCAGCAGCTTAGACAGGGGCAGCGAGACCCAGTACTTC
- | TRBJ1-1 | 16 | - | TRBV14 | CASSEAKGERNTEAFF | TGTGCCAGCAGCGAAGCAAAGGGGGAACGGAACACTGAAGCTTTCTTT
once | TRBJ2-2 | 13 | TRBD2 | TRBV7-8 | CASSLGLAGELFF | TGTGCCAGCAGCTTGGGACTAGCCGGGGAGCTGTTTTTT
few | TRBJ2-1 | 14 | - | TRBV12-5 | CASGLEDYHNEQFF | TGTGCTAGTGGTTTAGAGGACTACCACAATGAGCAGTTCTTC
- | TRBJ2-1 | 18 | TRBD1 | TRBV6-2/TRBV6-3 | CASSYSILGGSSYNEQFF | TGTGCCAGCAGTTACTCGATTTTAGGGGGCAGCTCCTACAATGAGCAGTTCTTC
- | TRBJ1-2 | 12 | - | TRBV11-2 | CASSLVGDGYTF | TGTGCCAGCAGCTTAGTAGGGGATGGCTACACCTTC
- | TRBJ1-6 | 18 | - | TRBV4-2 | CASSQEFGAGVRNSPLHF | TGTGCCAGCAGCCAAGAATTTGGGGCAGGGGTTCGTAATTCACCCCTCCACTTT
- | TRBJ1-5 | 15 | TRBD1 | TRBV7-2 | CASSQRQGGNQPQHF | TGTGCCAGCAGCCAGAGACAGGGTGGCAATCAGCCCCAGCATTTT
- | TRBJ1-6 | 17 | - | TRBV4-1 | CASSQDPDGTGVSPLHF | TGCGCCAGCAGCCAAGACCCGGACGGGACGGGGGTTTCACCCCTCCACTTT
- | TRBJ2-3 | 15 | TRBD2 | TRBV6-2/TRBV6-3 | CASSPRAGGTDTQYF | TGTGCCAGCAGTCCCCGAGCGGGAGGCACAGATACGCAGTATTTT
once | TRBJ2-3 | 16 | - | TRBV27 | CASRNPSDTSTDTQYF | TGTGCCAGCAGAAATCCTAGCGACACTAGCACAGATACGCAGTATTTT
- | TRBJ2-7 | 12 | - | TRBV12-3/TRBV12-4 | CASSHDRYEQYF | TGTGCCAGCAGTCACGACAGATACGAGCAGTACTTC
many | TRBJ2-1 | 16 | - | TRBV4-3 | CASSQGASVSYNEQFF | TGCGCCAGCAGCCAAGGAGCTAGCGTCTCCTACAATGAGCAGTTCTTC
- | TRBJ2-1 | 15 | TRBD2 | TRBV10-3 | CAISSGGLSSNEQFF | TGTGCCATCAGTAGCGGGGGCCTCTCCTCCAATGAGCAGTTCTTC
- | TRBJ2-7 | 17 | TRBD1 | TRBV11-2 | CASSFYGTGGNSYEQYF | TGTGCCAGCAGCTTTTACGGGACAGGGGGCAACTCCTACGAGCAGTACTTC
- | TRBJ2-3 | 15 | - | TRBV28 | CASSRTGYRPDTQYF | TGTGCCAGCAGCCGAACAGGGTATCGCCCAGATACGCAGTATTTT